The T cell receptor (beta chain) described here comes from a study of shared clonotypes between healthy human individuals. The table came from immunoSEQ multiplex PCR; TCRdb's copy has only in-frame clones and leaves some out. The data show about 800,000 clones, about 96% seen once. The CDR3 consists of 15 residues. CDR1 is SGHVS and CDR2 is FQNEAQ in the germline V gene. Trimming cost V 1 base and J 3 bases; bases outside gene matches: 6. As defined, naive CD8 cells were CD45RO-negative and positively selected for CCR7, with terminally differentiated effector memory CD45RA+ cells excluded. Notes on this clone: Antigen unknown.

Study-wide results and limits: Across a handful of donors, naive CD4 shared 5% to 6%, naive CD8 over 3%, memory CD4 approximately 2.5%, memory CD8 0.4%. Rarefaction showed sorted-subset sequencing was incomplete despite large depth.

The gene calls are TRBV7-8 and TRBJ2-7; 7 nucleotides agree with TRBD2. The TCR originated in a man aged 25-40 years in good health. The source material was naive CD8+ T cells sorted from blood. DNA for the CDR3: TGTGCCAGCAGCTTAGAAGGTTCTAGCGGCTACGAGCAGTACTTC. Its translation is CASSLEGSSGYEQYF.